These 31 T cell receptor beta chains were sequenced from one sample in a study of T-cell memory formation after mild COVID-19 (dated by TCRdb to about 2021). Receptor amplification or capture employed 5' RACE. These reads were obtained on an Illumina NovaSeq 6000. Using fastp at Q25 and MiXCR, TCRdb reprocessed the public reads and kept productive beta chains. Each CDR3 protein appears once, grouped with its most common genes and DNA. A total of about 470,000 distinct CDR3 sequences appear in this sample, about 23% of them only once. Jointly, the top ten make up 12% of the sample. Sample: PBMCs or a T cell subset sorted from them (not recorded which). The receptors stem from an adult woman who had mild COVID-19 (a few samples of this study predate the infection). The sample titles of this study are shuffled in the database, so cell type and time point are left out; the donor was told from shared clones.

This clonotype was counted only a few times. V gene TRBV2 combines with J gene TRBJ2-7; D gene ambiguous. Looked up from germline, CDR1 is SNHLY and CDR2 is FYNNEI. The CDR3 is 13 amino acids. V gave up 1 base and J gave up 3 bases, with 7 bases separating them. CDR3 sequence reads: CASSEGWGYEQYF. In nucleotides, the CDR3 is TGTGCCAGCAGTGAAGGGTGGGGCTACGAGCAGTACTTC.

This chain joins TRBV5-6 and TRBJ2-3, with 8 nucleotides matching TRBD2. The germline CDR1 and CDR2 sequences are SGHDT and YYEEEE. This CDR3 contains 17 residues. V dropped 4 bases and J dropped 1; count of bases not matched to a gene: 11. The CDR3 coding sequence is TGTGCCAGCAGCCAGGGACTAGAGCTGGTGGGCACAGATACGCAGTATTTT. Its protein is CASSQGLELVGTDTQYF.

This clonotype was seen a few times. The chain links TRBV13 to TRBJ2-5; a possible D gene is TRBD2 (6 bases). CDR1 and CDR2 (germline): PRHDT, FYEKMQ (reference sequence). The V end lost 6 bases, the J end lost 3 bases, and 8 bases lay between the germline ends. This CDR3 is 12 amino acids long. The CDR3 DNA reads TGTGCCAGCAGGGGCGGGGAAGAGACCCAGTACTTC. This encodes CASRGGEETQYF.

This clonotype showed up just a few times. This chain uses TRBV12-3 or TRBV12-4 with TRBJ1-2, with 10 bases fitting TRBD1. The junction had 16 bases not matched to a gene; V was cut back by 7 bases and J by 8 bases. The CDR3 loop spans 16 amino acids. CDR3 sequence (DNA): TGTGCCAGCAATCTCAGACAGGGGGCAAGGATAAGAGGCTACACCTTC. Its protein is CASNLRQGARIRGYTF.

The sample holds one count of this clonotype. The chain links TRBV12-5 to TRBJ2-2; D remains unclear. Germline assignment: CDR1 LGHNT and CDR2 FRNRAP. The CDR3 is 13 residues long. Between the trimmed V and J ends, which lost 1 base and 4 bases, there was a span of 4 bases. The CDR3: CASGLGGTGELFF. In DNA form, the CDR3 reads TGTGCTAGTGGTTTGGGGGGCACCGGGGAGCTGTTTTTT.

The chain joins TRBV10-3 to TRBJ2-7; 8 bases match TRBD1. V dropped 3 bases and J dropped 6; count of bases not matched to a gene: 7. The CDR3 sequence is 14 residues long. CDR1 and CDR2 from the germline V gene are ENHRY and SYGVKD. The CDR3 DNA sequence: TGTGCCATCAGTGAAAAAAGGGACAGGTTCGAGCAGTACTTC. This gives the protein CAISEKRDRFEQYF.

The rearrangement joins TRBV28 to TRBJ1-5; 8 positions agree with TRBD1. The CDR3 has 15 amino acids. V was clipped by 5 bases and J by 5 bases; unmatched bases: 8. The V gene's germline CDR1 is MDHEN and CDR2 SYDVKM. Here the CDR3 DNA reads TGTGCCAGCAGTCGATACAGGACAGGGTATCAGCCCCAGCATTTT. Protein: CASSRYRTGYQPQHF.

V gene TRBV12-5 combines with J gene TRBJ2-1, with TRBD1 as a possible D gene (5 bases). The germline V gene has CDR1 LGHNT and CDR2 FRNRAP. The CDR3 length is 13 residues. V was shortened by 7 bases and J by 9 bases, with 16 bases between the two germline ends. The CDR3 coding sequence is TGTGCTAGTGTAAGGGGCGGCTTAGTTGAGCAGTTCTTC. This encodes CASVRGGLVEQFF.

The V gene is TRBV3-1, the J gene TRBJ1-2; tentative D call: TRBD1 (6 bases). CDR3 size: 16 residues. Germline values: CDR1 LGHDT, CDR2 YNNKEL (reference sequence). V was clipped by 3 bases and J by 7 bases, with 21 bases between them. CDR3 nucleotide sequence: TGTGCCAGCAGCCAGCTGGCGTCGGGGGGCATCTTTGGCTACACCTTC. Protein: CASSQLASGGIFGYTF.

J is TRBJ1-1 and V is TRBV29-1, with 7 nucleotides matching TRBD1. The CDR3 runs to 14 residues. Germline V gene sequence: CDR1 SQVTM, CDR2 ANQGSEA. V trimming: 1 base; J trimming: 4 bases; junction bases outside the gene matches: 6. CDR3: CSVEVGPGGTEAFF. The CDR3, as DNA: TGCAGCGTTGAAGTAGGTCCAGGGGGCACTGAAGCTTTCTTT.

The CDR3 DNA reads TGTGCCAGCAGTGGGGGGGACGGTGCGAACAATGAGCAGTTCTTC. This encodes CASSGGDGANNEQFF. The rearrangement uses TRBV25-1 and TRBJ2-1, with D tentatively TRBD2 (6 bases). Per the germline V gene, CDR1 is MGHDK and CDR2 is SYGVNS. Trimming removed 4 bases from V and 5 bases from J, with 15 bases in between. The CDR3 extends over 15 amino acids.

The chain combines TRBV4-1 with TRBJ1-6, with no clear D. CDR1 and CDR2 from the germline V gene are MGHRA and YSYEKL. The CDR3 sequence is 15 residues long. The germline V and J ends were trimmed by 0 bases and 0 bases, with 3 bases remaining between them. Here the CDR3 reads CASSQESSYNSPLHF. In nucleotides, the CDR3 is TGCGCCAGCAGCCAAGAGAGCTCCTATAATTCACCCCTCCACTTT.

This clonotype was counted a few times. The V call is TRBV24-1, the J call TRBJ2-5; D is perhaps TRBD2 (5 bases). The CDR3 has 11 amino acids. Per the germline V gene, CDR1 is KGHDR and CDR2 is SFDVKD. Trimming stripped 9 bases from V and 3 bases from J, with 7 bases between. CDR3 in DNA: TGTGCCACCGGGCGGGAAGAGACCCAGTACTTC. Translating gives CATGREETQYF.

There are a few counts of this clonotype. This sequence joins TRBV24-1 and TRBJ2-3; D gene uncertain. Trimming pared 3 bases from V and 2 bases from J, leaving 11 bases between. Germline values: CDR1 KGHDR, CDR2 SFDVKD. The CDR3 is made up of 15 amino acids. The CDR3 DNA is TGTGCCACCAGTGATCCCGTGTCGGTCACAGATACGCAGTATTTT. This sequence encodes CATSDPVSVTDTQYF.

CDR3 DNA: TGTGCCAGCAGTTACTGGCGGGGGGTATCTTACGAGCAGTACTTC. Protein sequence: CASSYWRGVSYEQYF. The chain links TRBV6-5 to TRBJ2-7, with 8 bases fitting TRBD2. Per germline, CDR1 MNHEY and CDR2 SVGAGI. CDR3 length: 15 amino acids. With V trimmed by 1 base and J by 4 bases, 6 bases remained unmatched.

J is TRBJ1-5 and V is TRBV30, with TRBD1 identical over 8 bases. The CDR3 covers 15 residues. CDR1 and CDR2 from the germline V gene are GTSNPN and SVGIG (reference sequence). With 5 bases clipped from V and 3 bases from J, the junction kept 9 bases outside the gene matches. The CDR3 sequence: CAWASGTGLNQPQHF. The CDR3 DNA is TGTGCCTGGGCGTCCGGGACAGGACTCAATCAGCCCCAGCATTTT.

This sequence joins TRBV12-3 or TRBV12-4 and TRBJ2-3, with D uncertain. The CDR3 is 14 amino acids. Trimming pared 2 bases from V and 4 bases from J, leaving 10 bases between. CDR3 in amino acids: CASSLPLGPDTQYF. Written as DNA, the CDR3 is TGTGCCAGCAGTTTACCCCTAGGACCAGATACGCAGTATTTT.

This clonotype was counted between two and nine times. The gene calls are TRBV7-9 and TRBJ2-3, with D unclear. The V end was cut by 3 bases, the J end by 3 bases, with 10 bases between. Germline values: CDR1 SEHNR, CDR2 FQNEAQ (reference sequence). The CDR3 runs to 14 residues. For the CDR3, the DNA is TGTGCCAGCAGCTTGCTGACTCTGACAGATACGCAGTATTTT. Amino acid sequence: CASSLLTLTDTQYF.

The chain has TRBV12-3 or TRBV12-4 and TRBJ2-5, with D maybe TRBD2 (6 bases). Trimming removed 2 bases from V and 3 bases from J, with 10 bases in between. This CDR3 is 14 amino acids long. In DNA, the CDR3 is TGTGCCAGCAGTTTAAGGCGGGGAGAAGAGACCCAGTACTTC. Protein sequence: CASSLRRGEETQYF.

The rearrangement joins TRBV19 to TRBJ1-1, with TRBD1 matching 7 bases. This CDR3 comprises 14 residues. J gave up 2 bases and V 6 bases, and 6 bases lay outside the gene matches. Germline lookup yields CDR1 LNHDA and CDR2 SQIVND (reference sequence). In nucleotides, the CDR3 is TGTGCCAGTAGCCAGACAGGGTATAACACTGAAGCTTTCTTT. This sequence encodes CASSQTGYNTEAFF. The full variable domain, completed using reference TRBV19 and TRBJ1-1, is DGGITQSPKYLFRKEGQNVTLSCEQNLNHDAMYWYRQDPGQGLRLIYYSQIVNDFQKGDIAEGYSVSREKKESFPLTVTSAQKNPTAFYLCASSQTGYNTEAFFGQGTRLTVV.

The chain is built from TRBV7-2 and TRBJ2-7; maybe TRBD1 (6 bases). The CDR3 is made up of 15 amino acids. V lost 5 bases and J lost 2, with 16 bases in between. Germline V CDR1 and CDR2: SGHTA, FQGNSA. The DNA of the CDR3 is TGTGCCAGCAGCGCCCGGGGCCAGGGGCCCTACGAGCAGTACTTC. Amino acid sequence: CASSARGQGPYEQYF.

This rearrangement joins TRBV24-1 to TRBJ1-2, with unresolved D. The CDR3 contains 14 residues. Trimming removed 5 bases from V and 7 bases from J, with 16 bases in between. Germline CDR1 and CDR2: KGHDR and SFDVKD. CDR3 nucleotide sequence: TGTGCCACCAGTGGTTGGAGGGTTGAGAGTGGCTACACCTTC. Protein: CATSGWRVESGYTF.

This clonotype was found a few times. The CDR3 protein is CSGSPGGPQETQYF. CDR3 bases: TGCAGTGGTTCTCCAGGGGGCCCTCAAGAGACCCAGTACTTC. V and J are TRBV29-1 and TRBJ2-5, with 8 bases identical to TRBD1. The V gene's germline CDR1 is SQVTM and CDR2 ANQGSEA. This CDR3 has 14 amino acids.

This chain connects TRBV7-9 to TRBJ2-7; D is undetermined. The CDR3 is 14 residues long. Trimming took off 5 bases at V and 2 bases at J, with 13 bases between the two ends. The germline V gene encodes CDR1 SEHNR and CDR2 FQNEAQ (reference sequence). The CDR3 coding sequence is TGTGCCAGCAGCAAACTAAAACCAACCTACGAGCAGTACTTC. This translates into CASSKLKPTYEQYF.

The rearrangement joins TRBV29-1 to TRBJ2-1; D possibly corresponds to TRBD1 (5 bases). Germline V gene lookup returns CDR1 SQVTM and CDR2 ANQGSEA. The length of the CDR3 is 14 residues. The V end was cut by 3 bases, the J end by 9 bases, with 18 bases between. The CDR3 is CSVDGREEGTEQFF. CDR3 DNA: TGCAGCGTTGATGGCAGGGAAGAAGGAACTGAGCAGTTCTTC.

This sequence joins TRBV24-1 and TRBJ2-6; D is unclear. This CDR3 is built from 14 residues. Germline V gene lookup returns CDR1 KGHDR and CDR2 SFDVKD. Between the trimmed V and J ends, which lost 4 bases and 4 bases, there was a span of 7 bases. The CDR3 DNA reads TGTGCCACCAGTGACCGGGCCGGGGCCAACGTCCTGACTTTC. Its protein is CATSDRAGANVLTF.

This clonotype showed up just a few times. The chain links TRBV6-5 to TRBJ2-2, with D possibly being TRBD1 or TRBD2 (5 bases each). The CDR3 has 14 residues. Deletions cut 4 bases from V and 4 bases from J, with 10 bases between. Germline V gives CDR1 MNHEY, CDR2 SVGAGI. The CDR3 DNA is TGTGCCAGCAGTTCCCGGGGCTTCACCGGGGAGCTGTTTTTT. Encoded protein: CASSSRGFTGELFF.

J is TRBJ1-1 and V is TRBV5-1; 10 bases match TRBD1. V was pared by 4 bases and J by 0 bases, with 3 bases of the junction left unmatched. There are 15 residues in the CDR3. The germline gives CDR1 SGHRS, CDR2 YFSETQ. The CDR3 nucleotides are TGCGCCAGCAGCCGGGACAGGGGAATGAACACTGAAGCTTTCTTT. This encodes CASSRDRGMNTEAFF.

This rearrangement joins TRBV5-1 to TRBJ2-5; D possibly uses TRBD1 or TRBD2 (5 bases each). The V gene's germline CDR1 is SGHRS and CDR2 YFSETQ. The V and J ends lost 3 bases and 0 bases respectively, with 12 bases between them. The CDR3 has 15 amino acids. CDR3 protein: CASSSGATYQETQYF. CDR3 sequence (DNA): TGCGCCAGCAGCTCCGGGGCCACGTACCAAGAGACCCAGTACTTC.

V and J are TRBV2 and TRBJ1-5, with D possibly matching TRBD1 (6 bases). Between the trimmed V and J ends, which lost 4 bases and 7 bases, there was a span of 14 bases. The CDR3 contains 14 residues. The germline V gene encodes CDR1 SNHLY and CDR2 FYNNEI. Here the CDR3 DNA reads TGTGCCAGCAGTGGCGGGCAGGGGTGGCAGCCCCAGCATTTT. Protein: CASSGGQGWQPQHF.

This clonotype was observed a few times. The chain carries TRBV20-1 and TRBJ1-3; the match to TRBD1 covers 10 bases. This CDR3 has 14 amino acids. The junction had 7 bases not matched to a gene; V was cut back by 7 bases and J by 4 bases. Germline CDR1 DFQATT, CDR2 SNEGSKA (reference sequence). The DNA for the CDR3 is TGCAGTGTTGGGGACAGGGGATCCGGAAACACCATATATTTT. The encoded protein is CSVGDRGSGNTIYF.